The present TCR beta chain was sequenced within a study of identical twins. A word on this clonotype: The antigen is undetermined. One junction end disagrees with the germline gene, perhaps due to a read error.

The CDR3 extends over 12 amino acids. Germline-derived CDR1 and CDR2 are LGHDT and YNNKEL (reference sequence). Study-level results: For out-of-frame beta sequences, excess twin sharing was weaker.

A universal primer site was added by template switching, and unique molecular identifiers were carried by the cDNA. Each CDR3 protein gets one entry after TCRdb re-called the 5' RACE reads with MiXCR. This table holds 1.5 million to 2 million distinct CDR3 sequences, 25% to 35% found once. The chain joins TRBV3-1 to TRBJ2-1; no firm D call. The TCR originated in a newborn girl in good health. What was sequenced was cord blood. CDR3 nucleotide sequence: TGTTCCAGCAGCCGCTCCTACAATGAGCAGTTCTTC. Translated: CSSSRSYNEQFF.